The clone carrying this T cell receptor beta chain was observed once. The antigen remains undetermined. V shed 5 bases and J 9 bases; nucleotides not matched to a gene: 13. Germline V CDR1 and CDR2: MDHEN, SYDVKM. The length of the CDR3 is 15 residues. The data were taken from a study of cytomegalovirus exposure and HLA in healthy donors. Findings of the study overall: Researchers reportedly found TCR beta sequences accurately predicted most subjects' HLA-A and HLA-B alleles. Later, an analysis found that common viral pathogens appeared to be linked with several of the most significant clusters.

13 Jbeta primers and 60 Vbeta primers were used for the PCR. The assay was immunoSEQ multiplex PCR, and TCRdb's table has in-frame clones only and misses some. The sample shows some 200,000 clones, about 70% of them seen only once. Material for sequencing was PBMCs. This rearrangement joins TRBV28 to TRBJ2-7, with 10 bases aligning to TRBD2. This sequence was found in a middle-aged man in good health and CMV-seropositive. The CDR3 is CASSPVSGGSRWQYF. In DNA form, the CDR3 reads TGTGCCAGCAGTCCGGTTAGCGGGGGGTCCAGGTGGCAGTACTTC.